This is a list of T cell receptor beta chains from one sample in a study of blood T cell repertoires in COVID-19. The table came from immunoSEQ multiplex PCR; TCRdb's copy has only in-frame clones and leaves some out. The table lists about 140,000 clones, roughly three quarters of them singletons. Sequenced material: peripheral blood. Receptors were obtained from a man aged 45 to 65 with active or convalescent COVID-19. Both conserved end residues are part of each CDR3. Fields, in order: V gene, J gene, D gene, clone size, CDR3 DNA, CDR3 protein. D genes are given only for firm matches. Some rows mark clone size as missing; the rest say once, few, many or name a class of expanded clone.

TRBV6-6,TRBJ2-7,NA,NA,TGTGCCAGCAGTTACTTCTTTTACGAGCAGTACTTC,CASSYFFYEQYF
TRBV11-2,TRBJ2-7,TRBD2,few,TGTGCCAGCAGCGGACTAGACGGTAACTCCTACGAGCAGTACTTC,CASSGLDGNSYEQYF
TRBV19,TRBJ2-3,TRBD2,NA,TGTGCCAGTAACTTAAAAGCGGGAGTGGGAGATACGCAGTATTTT,CASNLKAGVGDTQYF
TRBV27,TRBJ1-5,NA,NA,TGTGCCAGCAGTCCCCGCGGGGGGGGCAATCAGCCCCAGCATTTT,CASSPRGGGNQPQHF
TRBV29-1,TRBJ2-7,TRBD1,once,TGCAGCGTTGAAGTCGCCGGGACAGAGAGCTACGAGCAGTACTTC,CSVEVAGTESYEQYF
TRBV27,TRBJ1-1,NA,NA,TGTGCCAGCAGTTTGTTCGGCAGGGTGGAGGGTGAAGCTTTCTTT,CASSLFGRVEGEAFF
TRBV24-1,TRBJ2-2,TRBD1,NA,TGTGCCACCAGTGATTTTGGGGACAGGGGAATCCTGAACACCGGGGAGCTGTTTTTT,CATSDFGDRGILNTGELFF
TRBV5-6,TRBJ2-7,TRBD2,NA,TGTGCCAGCAGCATTGGACTAGCGGGAGGCGAGCAGTACTTC,CASSIGLAGGEQYF
TRBV4-1,TRBJ2-7,NA,NA,TGCGCCAGCAGCCAAGCCGGCGGGTTGACCTACGAGCAGTACTTC,CASSQAGGLTYEQYF
TRBV7-3,TRBJ2-3,NA,NA,TGTGCCAGCAGCTCGGGACTCTCGATGGGGGCGCAGTATTTT,CASSSGLSMGAQYF
TRBV2,TRBJ2-6,NA,NA,TGTGCCAGCGGCAAGGACTCTCCCTCTCGGGCCAACGTCCTGACTTTC,CASGKDSPSRANVLTF
TRBV28,TRBJ2-2,NA,NA,TGTGCCAGCAGTGTGACAGCACCCGGGGAGCTGTTTTTT,CASSVTAPGELFF
TRBV29-1,TRBJ2-1,TRBD1,NA,TGCAGCGCCAGGACAGGGGTGAACAATGAGCAGTTCTTC,CSARTGVNNEQFF
TRBV19,TRBJ1-1,NA,NA,TGTGCCAGTAGTATAGGTGGGAGCACTGAAGCTTTCTTT,CASSIGGSTEAFF